The rows below give T cell receptor beta chains drawn from one sample of a study of T-cell reconstitution after alpha-beta-depleted transplantation in children. TCRdb independently ran MiXCR on the PCR reads; one entry per CDR3 protein. The sample lists 550,000 to 800,000 distinct CDR3 sequences; less than 15% were seen once. The sample consisted of PBMCs, taken before TCRalphabeta/CD19-depleted stem cell transplant. These receptors originate from a girl aged 2 to 9 with congenital amegakaryocytic thrombocytopenia, due to receive a stem cell transplant. The CDR3 runs from the conserved cysteine through the conserved F or W. A D gene is named only where the DNA matches it firmly. A row's size may be missing; if present it is once, few, many or a size class.

J gene: TRBJ2-2
D gene: NA
V gene: TRBV20-1
clone size: many
CDR3 protein: CSATRDTGELFF
CDR3 DNA: TGCAGTGCTACCCGGGACACCGGGGAGCTGTTTTTT

J gene: TRBJ1-5
D gene: NA
V gene: TRBV5-1
clone size: many
CDR3 protein: CASSFLGGNQPQHF
CDR3 DNA: TGCGCCAGCAGCTTTCTGGGGGGCAATCAGCCCCAGCATTTT

J gene: TRBJ2-3
D gene: NA
V gene: TRBV25-1
clone size: NA
CDR3 protein: CASRLSGSVDTQYF
CDR3 DNA: TGTGCCAGCAGGCTCTCGGGATCCGTGGATACGCAGTATTTT

J gene: TRBJ2-2
D gene: TRBD1
V gene: TRBV5-1
clone size: once
CDR3 protein: CASSLTGTGATGELFF
CDR3 DNA: TGCGCCAGCAGCCTTACCGGGACAGGGGCCACCGGGGAGCTGTTTTTT

J gene: TRBJ2-5
D gene: TRBD2
V gene: TRBV28
clone size: NA
CDR3 protein: CASSLFRNLAGGPRYQETQYF
CDR3 DNA: TGTGCCAGCAGTTTATTCAGGAACTTAGCGGGAGGGCCCCGGTACCAAGAGACCCAGTACTTC

J gene: TRBJ2-7
D gene: NA
V gene: TRBV27
clone size: many
CDR3 protein: CASSLRISGYEQYF
CDR3 DNA: TGTGCCAGCAGTTTACGCATTAGCGGCTACGAGCAGTACTTC

J gene: TRBJ1-1
D gene: TRBD1
V gene: TRBV7-6
clone size: few
CDR3 protein: CASSYATGRDTEAFF
CDR3 DNA: TGTGCCAGCAGCTACGCGACAGGGCGGGACACTGAAGCTTTCTTT

J gene: TRBJ2-1
D gene: NA
V gene: TRBV2
clone size: NA
CDR3 protein: CASSEERGAYNEQFF
CDR3 DNA: TGTGCCAGCAGTGAAGAACGGGGGGCGTACAATGAGCAGTTCTTC

J gene: TRBJ2-5
D gene: NA
V gene: TRBV5-6
clone size: many
CDR3 protein: CASSSVGLANQETQYF
CDR3 DNA: TGTGCCAGCAGCTCGGTGGGGCTAGCGAACCAAGAGACCCAGTACTTC

J gene: TRBJ2-7
D gene: NA
V gene: TRBV20-1
clone size: many
CDR3 protein: CSARGDLISYEQYF
CDR3 DNA: TGCAGTGCTAGAGGGGACCTTATCTCCTACGAGCAGTACTTC